These 23 T cell receptor beta chains were all obtained from the same sample, sequenced in a study of CXCR3-negative and CXCR3-positive naive CD8 T cells. All TRB cDNA libraries came from 5' RACE performed with UMI labels. TCRdb re-called the 5' RACE reads and shows each CDR3 protein once, DNA omitted. This sample's table has 90,000 to 100,000 distinct CDR3 sequences. For these receptors, no antigen is known. General study points: Comparison of naive cells showed more hydrophobic TRB CDR3s in CXCR3-positive than in CXCR3-negative naive cells.

The sequenced sample was naive CXCR3+ CD8+ T cells from blood. Subset in this sample: CD45RO-CCR7+CD27+CD95- naive CD8+ T cells expressing CXCR3 (TNR3+). The receptors stem from a human donor in good health. Some clones in this sample may be carry-over from other donors' samples.

The chain has TRBV20-1 and TRBJ1-4; TCRdb calls TRBD1, which cannot be checked without DNA. Germline values: CDR1 DFQATT, CDR2 SNEGSKA (reference sequence). The CDR3 covers 19 residues. CDR3: CSARLDPTGGGPIGEKLFF.

The rearrangement uses TRBV14 and TRBJ2-7; the TCRdb call, TRBD2, lacks DNA for checking. This CDR3 comprises 14 residues. CDR1 is SGHDN, CDR2 FVKESK, per germline. The CDR3 is CASSRTSGAYEQYF.

The chain recombines TRBV27 with TRBJ2-7. The germline CDR1 and CDR2 sequences are MNHEY and SMNVEV (reference sequence). The CDR3 has 14 residues. The CDR3 sequence is CASSFQVDSYEQYF.

This rearrangement joins TRBV5-5 to TRBJ2-2. The germline V gene encodes CDR1 SGHKS and CDR2 YYEKEE (reference sequence). The CDR3 extends over 15 amino acids. This CDR3 reads CASILGEWWAGELFF. Filled out from reference TRBV5-5 and TRBJ2-2, the complete variable domain reads DAGVTQSPTHLIKTRGQQVTLRCSPISGHKSVSWYQQVLGQGPQFIFQYYEKEERGRGNFPDRFSARQFPNYSSELNVNALLLGDSALYLCASILGEWWAGELFFGEGSRLTVL.

The chain links TRBV6-1 to TRBJ2-1; TCRdb picks TRBD2, but there is no DNA to check that call. This CDR3 contains 14 residues. Germline CDR1 MNHNS, CDR2 SASEGT. The CDR3: CASRLAGASDEQFF.

The genes are TRBV13 and TRBJ1-2; TCRdb's D gene call, TRBD1, goes unchecked for lack of DNA. The CDR3 covers 14 residues. Germline V gene sequence: CDR1 PRHDT, CDR2 FYEKMQ (reference sequence). CDR3: CASSSTSDRVGYTF.

The J gene is TRBJ2-1, the V gene TRBV5-1. Germline CDR1 is SGHRS and CDR2 is YFSETQ. The CDR3 runs to 16 residues. Here the CDR3 reads CASSLGWQVYYNEQFF.

The genes are TRBV5-1 and TRBJ2-1; without DNA, the TCRdb call of TRBD2 cannot be checked. This CDR3 is 18 amino acids long. Per germline, CDR1 SGHRS and CDR2 YFSETQ. CDR3 amino acids: CASSVRTSGSLPSDEQFF.

The chain joins TRBV28 to TRBJ2-1; TCRdb's D call, TRBD1, is unchecked because there is no DNA. Germline V gene data show CDR1 as MDHEN and CDR2 as SYDVKM. The CDR3 is made up of 16 amino acids. CDR3 amino acids: CASSSPLSATYNEQFF.

The chain's CDR3 is CASSQDRIQGAETQYF. The chain has TRBV4-3 and TRBJ2-5; TCRdb's D call, TRBD1, is unchecked because there is no DNA. Per germline, CDR1 LGHNA and CDR2 YSLEER. The CDR3 has 16 residues.

The V call is TRBV4-3, the J call TRBJ2-1; TCRdb designates TRBD1, a call that cannot be tested without DNA. The CDR3 covers 16 residues. Looked up from germline, CDR1 is LGHNA and CDR2 is YSLEER. The CDR3 sequence: CASSHAPGTVPNEQFF.

This rearrangement joins TRBV9 to TRBJ2-1; lacking DNA, the TRBD1 call made by TCRdb goes unchecked. This CDR3 contains 16 residues. Per germline, CDR1 SGDLS and CDR2 YYNGEE. CDR3 loop: CASSPRTGYDRDEQFF.

The genes are TRBV19 and TRBJ2-4. Germline CDR1 is LNHDA and CDR2 is SQIVND (reference sequence). CDR3 length: 15 amino acids. CDR3 in amino acids: CASRITGVSKNIQYF.

CDR3 residues: CSVERTGGKYEQYF. The genes are TRBV29-1 and TRBJ2-7; TCRdb selects TRBD1, and the lack of DNA leaves this call unchecked. CDR1 is SQVTM, CDR2 ANQGSEA, per germline. This CDR3 has 14 amino acids.

This sequence joins TRBV5-1 and TRBJ2-5; TCRdb indicates TRBD1, and absent DNA this call remains unverified. The germline V gene has CDR1 SGHRS and CDR2 YFSETQ. This CDR3 spans 15 amino acids. The CDR3 spells CASSLPGTGEETQYF.

V gene TRBV24-1 combines with J gene TRBJ2-1; the TRBD1 assignment by TCRdb is unverifiable without DNA. This CDR3 region has 14 residues. The V gene's germline CDR1 is KGHDR and CDR2 SFDVKD. CDR3 amino acids: CATSEGGSYNEQFF.

The V and J genes are TRBV5-1 and TRBJ2-3; TCRdb proposes TRBD1, but this gene call is untestable without DNA. Germline assignment: CDR1 SGHRS and CDR2 YFSETQ. This CDR3 spans 15 amino acids. This CDR3 is CASRFTGVFTDTQYF.

The chain carries TRBV7-8 and TRBJ1-5. The CDR3 consists of 14 residues. The germline V gene encodes CDR1 SGHVS and CDR2 FQNEAQ. The chain's CDR3 is CASSPESRNQPQHF.

V and J are TRBV12-5 and TRBJ2-5; checking the TCRdb D call of TRBD1 is not possible without DNA. This CDR3 is built from 15 residues. Germline CDR1 LGHNT, CDR2 FRNRAP. CDR3 sequence: CASGSLTWPQETQYF.

This sequence joins TRBV27 and TRBJ2-3. Germline V gene data show CDR1 as MNHEY and CDR2 as SMNVEV (reference sequence). CDR3 length: 13 residues. CDR3 sequence reads: CASSFARADTQYF.

The V and J genes are TRBV7-9 and TRBJ1-2. The CDR3 has 15 residues. The germline V gene has CDR1 SEHNR and CDR2 FQNEAQ (reference sequence). CDR3 amino acids: CASSLAAKGSYGYTF. The full variable domain, with the rest looked up from reference TRBV7-9 and TRBJ1-2, is DTGVSQNPRHKITKRGQNVTFRCDPISEHNRLYWYRQTLGQGPEFLTYFQNEAQLEKSRLLSDRFSAERPKGSFSTLEIQRTEQGDSAMYLCASSLAAKGSYGYTFGSGTRLTVV.

The chain has TRBV20-1 and TRBJ2-1; TCRdb lists TRBD1, though no DNA is available to test this call. Germline loops: CDR1 DFQATT, CDR2 SNEGSKA (reference sequence). The CDR3 extends over 13 amino acids. The chain's CDR3 is CSARTGDYNEQFF.

This chain links TRBV25-1 with TRBJ2-1; TCRdb's D gene call, TRBD1, goes unchecked for lack of DNA. CDR1 and CDR2 (germline): MGHDK, SYGVNS. The CDR3 is 14 residues long. The CDR3 is CASSDGGGYNEQFF.